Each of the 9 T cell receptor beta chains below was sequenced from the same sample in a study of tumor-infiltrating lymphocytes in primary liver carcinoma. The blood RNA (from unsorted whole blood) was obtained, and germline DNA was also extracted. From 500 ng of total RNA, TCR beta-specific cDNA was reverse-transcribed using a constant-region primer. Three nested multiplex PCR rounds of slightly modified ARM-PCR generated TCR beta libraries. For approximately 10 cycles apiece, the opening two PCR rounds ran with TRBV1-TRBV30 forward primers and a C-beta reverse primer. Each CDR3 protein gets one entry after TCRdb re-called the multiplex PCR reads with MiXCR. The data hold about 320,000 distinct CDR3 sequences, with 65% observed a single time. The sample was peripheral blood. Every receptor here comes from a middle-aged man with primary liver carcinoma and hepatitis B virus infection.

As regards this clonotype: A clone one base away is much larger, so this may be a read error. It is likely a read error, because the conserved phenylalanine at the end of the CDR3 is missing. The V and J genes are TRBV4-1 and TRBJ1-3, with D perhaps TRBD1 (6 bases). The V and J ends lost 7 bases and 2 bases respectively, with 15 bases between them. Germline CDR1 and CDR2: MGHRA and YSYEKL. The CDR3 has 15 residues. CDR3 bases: TGCGCCAGCACCCTAGAGGGGGGGACTGGAAACACCATATATCTT. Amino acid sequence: CASTLEGGTGNTIYL.

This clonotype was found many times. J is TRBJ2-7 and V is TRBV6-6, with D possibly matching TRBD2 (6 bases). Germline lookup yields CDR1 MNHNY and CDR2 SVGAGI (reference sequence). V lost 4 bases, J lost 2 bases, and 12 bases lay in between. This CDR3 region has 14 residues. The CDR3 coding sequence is TGTGCCAGCAGTTCTATGACTAGACCCTACGAGCAGTACTTC. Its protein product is CASSSMTRPYEQYF.

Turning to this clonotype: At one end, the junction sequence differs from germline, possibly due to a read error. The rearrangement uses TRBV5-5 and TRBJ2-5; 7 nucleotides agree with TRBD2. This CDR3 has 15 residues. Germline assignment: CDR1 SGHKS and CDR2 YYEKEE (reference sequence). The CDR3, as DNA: TGTGCCAGCAGCTTGGGGGAGGGACGGCAAGAGAGCCAGTACTTC. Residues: CASSLGEGRQESQYF.

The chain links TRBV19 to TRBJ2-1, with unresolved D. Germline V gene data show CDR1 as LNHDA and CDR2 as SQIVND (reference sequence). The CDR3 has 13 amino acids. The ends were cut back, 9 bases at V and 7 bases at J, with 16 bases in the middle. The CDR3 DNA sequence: TGTGCCAGCCGTTATGGTGGGGTTAATGAGCAGTTCTTC. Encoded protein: CASRYGGVNEQFF.

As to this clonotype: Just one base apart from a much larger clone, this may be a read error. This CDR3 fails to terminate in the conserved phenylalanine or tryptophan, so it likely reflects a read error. The CDR3 spells CASSQAGGGPSGSLNEQFS. The CDR3 DNA follows: TGTGCCAGCAGCCAAGCTGGGGGGGGTCCTAGCGGGAGCTTGAATGAGCAGTTCTCC. This rearrangement joins TRBV4-2 to TRBJ2-1; the match to TRBD2 covers 10 bases. Germline V CDR1 and CDR2: LGHNA, YNFKEQ. V lost 1 base to trimming and J lost 7 bases; unmatched junction nucleotides: 16. CDR3 length: 19 amino acids.

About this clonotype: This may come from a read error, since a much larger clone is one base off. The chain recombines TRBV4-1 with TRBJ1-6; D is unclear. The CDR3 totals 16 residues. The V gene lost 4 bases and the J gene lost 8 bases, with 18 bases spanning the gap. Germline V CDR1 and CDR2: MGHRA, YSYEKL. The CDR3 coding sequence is TGCGCCAGCAGCCTCACCGTAGGGCGGATTGATTCACCCCTCCACTTT. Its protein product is CASSLTVGRIDSPLHF.

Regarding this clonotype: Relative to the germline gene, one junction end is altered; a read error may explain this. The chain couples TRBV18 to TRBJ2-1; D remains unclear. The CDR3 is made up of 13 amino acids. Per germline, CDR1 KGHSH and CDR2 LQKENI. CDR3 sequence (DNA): TGTGCCAGCTCACCCAGACTGAACAATGAGCGGTTCTTC. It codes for CASSPRLNNERFF.

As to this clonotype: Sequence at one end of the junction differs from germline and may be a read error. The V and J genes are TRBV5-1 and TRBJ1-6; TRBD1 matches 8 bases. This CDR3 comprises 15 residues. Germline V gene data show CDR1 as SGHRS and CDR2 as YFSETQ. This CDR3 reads CASSLDRGNNSPPHF. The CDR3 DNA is TGCGCCAGCAGCTTGGACAGGGGGAATAATTCACCCCCCCACTTT.

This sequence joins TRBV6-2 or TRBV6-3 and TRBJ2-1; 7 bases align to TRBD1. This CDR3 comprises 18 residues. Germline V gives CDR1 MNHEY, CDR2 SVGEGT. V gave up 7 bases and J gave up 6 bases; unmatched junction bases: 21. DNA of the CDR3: TGTGCCAGCACCCCCGGGACAGCCATAGCGAGGGGGATCAATGAGCAGTTCTTC. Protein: CASTPGTAIARGINEQFF.